This entry is about one T cell receptor beta chain. This clonotype was seen a handful of times. It lacks a known antigen. Per-base quality was not reported, and no clone a single base away is much larger than it. The CDR3 measures 15 amino acids from cysteine to phenylalanine. This entry keeps only the CDR3 DNA: 45 bases, framed from base 1. The record originates from a study of T-cell reconstitution after alpha-beta-depleted transplantation in children (dated by TCRdb to about 2016). For context, the study as a whole: Using TCR repertoire profiling, the study followed T-cell immune reconstitution in a quantitative way in children after TCRalphabeta/CD19-depleted allogeneic hematopoietic cell transplantation. Broad study findings and their caveats: Over the following months the frequencies of hyperexpanded clones went down, and after one year T-cell counts and TCRbeta diversity were mostly credited to newly produced T cells. The apparently early recovery of alphabetaT-cell counts about two months after transplant reportedly depended on only several hundred rapidly expanded clones that came from non-depleted graft cells. In some patients, the high TCRbeta diversity seen at day 60 was put down to recipient T cells and intrathymic progenitors that had survived conditioning.

The treatment or condition label of this sample denotes: allogeneic hematopoietic cell transplantation with graft depleted of TCRalphabeta T cells and CD19 B cells. The children who served as transplant recipients had been given grafts of TCRalphabeta/CD19-depleted allogeneic hematopoietic cells. Libraries were constructed by PCR. TCRdb shows the sequencer as Illumina HiSeq 2500. TCR library preparation used molecular barcoding, with unique molecular identifiers applied to normalize quantification of the TCRbeta repertoire. TCRdb reprocessing: public reads trimmed at Q25 with fastp, clones called with MiXCR, in-frame beta chains kept. Each CDR3 protein gets just one entry, which takes the most common genes and DNA from the rows behind it. The sample profile shows fewer than 550,000 distinct CDR3 sequences; 10% to 12% of them were found once. Around 13% of the sample lies in the top ten.

This chain is built from TRBV21-1 and TRBJ2-2; the table's TRBD2 call for D was not verified on the DNA. TRBV21-1 is reported as a pseudogene. The sequence was collected from a female patient aged 2-9 years who had a stem cell transplant for aplastic anemia, so the T cells may come from the graft donor. The material sequenced was PBMCs, mostly from graft donor cells, taken 180 days after TCRalphabeta/CD19-depleted stem cell transplant. The CDR3 loop reads CASRTRLADTGELFF. The bases read TGTGCCAGCAGAACACGACTAGCGGACACCGGGGAGCTGTTTTTT.